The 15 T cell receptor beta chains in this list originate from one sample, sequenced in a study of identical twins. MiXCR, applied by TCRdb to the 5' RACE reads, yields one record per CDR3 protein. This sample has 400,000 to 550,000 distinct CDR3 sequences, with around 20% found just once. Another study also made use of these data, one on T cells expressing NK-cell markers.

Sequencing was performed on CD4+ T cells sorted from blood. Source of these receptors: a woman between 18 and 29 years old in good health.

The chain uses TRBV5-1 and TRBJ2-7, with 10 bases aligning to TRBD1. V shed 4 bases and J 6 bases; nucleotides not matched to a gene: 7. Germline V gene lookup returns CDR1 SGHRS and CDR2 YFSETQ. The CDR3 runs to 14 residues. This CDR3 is CASSTGTGDTEQYF. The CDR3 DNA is TGCGCCAGCAGCACGGGGACAGGGGATACCGAGCAGTACTTC.

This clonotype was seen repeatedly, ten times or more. CDR3 nucleotides: TGCAGTGCTACTATACCGGGACAGGCAAAGTACGAGCAGTACTTC. It yields the protein CSATIPGQAKYEQYF. The chain carries TRBV20-1 and TRBJ2-7; 8 positions agree with TRBD1. CDR1 DFQATT and CDR2 SNEGSKA come from the germline V gene (reference sequence). V lost 4 bases, J lost 4 bases, and 12 bases stayed unmatched. The CDR3 length is 15 residues.

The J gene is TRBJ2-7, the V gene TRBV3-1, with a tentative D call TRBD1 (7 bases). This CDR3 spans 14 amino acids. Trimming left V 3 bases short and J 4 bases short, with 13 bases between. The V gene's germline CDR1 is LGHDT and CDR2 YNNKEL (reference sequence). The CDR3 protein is CASSQQGGTYEQYF. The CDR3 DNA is TGTGCCAGCAGCCAGCAGGGGGGTACGTACGAGCAGTACTTC.

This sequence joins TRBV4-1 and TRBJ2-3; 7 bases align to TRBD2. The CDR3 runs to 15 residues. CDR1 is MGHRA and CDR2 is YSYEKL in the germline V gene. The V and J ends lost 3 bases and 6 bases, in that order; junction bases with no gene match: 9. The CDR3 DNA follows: TGCGCCAGCAGCCAGAGTGGGGCGGGAGTCGATACGCAGTATTTT. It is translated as CASSQSGAGVDTQYF.

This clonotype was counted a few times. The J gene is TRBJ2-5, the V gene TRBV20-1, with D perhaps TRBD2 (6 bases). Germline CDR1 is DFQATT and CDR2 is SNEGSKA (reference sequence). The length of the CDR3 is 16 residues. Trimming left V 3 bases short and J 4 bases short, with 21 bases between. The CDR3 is CSARDLGGSGGETQYF. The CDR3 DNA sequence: TGCAGTGCTAGGGATCTAGGCGGGTCCGGGGGAGAGACCCAGTACTTC.

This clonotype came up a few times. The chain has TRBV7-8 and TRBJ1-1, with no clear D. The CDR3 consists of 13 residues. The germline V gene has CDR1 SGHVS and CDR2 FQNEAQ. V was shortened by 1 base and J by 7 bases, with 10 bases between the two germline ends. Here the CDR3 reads CASSLGPRYEAFF. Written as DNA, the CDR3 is TGTGCCAGCAGCTTAGGACCCAGGTATGAAGCTTTCTTT.

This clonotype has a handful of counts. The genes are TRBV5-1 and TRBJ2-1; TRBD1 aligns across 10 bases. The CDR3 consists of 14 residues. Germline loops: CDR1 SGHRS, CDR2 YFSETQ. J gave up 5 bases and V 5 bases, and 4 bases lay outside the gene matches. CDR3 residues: CASRGQGIDNEQFF. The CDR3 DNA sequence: TGCGCCAGCAGGGGACAGGGGATCGACAATGAGCAGTTCTTC.

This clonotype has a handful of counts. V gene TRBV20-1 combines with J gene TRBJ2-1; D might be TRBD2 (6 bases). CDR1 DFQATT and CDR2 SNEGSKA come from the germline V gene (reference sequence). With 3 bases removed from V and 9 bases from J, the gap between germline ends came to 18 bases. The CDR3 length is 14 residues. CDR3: CSARDYWALGEQFF. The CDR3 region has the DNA TGCAGTGCTAGGGACTATTGGGCTTTGGGTGAGCAGTTCTTC.

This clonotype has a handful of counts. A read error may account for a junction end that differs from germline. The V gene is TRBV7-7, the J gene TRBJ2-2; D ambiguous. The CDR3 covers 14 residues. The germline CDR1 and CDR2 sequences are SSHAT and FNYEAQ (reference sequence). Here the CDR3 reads CASSLQRSGGELFF. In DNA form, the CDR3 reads TGTGCTAGCAGCCTCCAAAGGTCGGGCGGGGAGCTGTTTTTT.

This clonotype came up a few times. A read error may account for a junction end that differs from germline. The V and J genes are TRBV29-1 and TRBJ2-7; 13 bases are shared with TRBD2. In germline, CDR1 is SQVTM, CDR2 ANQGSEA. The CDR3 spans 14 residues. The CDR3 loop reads CSAELAGGRYEQYF. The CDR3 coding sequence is TGCAGCGCTGAACTAGCGGGAGGGCGGTACGAGCAGTACTTC.

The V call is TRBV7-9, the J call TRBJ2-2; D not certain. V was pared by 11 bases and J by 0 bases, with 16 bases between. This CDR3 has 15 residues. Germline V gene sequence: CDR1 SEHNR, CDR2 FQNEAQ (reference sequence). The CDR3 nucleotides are TGTGCCCCACTATCAATCGGACCGAACACCGGGGAGCTGTTTTTT. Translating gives CAPLSIGPNTGELFF.

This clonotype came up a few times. The CDR3 loop is CASLGRAGTIYF. In DNA, the CDR3 is TGTGCCAGCCTGGGAAGGGCCGGCACCATATATTTT. This chain joins TRBV12-3 or TRBV12-4 and TRBJ1-3, with unresolved D. This CDR3 spans 12 amino acids. Trimming shortened V by 8 bases and J by 9 bases, and 14 bases separated the two germline ends.

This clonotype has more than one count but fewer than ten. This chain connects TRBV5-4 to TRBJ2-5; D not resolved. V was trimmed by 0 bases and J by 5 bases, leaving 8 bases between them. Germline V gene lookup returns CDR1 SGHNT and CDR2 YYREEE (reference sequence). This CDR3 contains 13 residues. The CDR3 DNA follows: TGTGCCAGCAGCTTGGACACGCGGGAGACCCAGTACTTC. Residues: CASSLDTRETQYF.

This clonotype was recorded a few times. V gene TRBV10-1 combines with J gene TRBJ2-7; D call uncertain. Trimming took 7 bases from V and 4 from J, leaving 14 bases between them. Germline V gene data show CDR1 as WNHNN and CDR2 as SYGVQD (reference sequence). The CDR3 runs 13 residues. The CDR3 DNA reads TGCGCCAGCACAAGCACTACCGGGTACGAGCAGTACTTC. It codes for CASTSTTGYEQYF.

The CDR3 nucleotides read TGTGCCAGCAGTGGACAGGGAGAATACGAGCAGTACTTC. This encodes CASSGQGEYEQYF. The chain has TRBV12-3 or TRBV12-4 and TRBJ2-7, with 8 positions matching TRBD1. Trimming cost V 5 bases and J 4 bases; bases outside gene matches: 4. The CDR3 spans 13 residues.